The entry below describes one TCR beta chain. A TCRbeta library incorporating unique molecular identifiers was prepared. In TCRdb, the PCR reads were re-called with MiXCR into one record per CDR3 protein. The sample lists about a million distinct CDR3 sequences, about 30% occurring once. The source of the sample is a study of T-cell reconstitution after alpha-beta-depleted transplantation in children. V was clipped by 4 bases and J by 2 bases, with 13 bases between them. CDR3 length: 15 amino acids. Germline assignment: CDR1 LGHNA and CDR2 YNFKEQ. The specimen comprised PBMCs, mostly from graft donor cells, sampled 360 days after TCRalphabeta/CD19-depleted stem cell transplant. The chain links TRBV4-2 to TRBJ2-3, with a possible D match to TRBD2 (6 bases). This receptor was obtained from a boy younger than two who had a stem cell transplant for SCID, so the T cells may come from the graft donor. The CDR3 DNA follows: TGTGCCAGCAGCCCCTGGGCGGGGACCACAGATACGCAGTATTTT. It codes for CASSPWAGTTDTQYF.